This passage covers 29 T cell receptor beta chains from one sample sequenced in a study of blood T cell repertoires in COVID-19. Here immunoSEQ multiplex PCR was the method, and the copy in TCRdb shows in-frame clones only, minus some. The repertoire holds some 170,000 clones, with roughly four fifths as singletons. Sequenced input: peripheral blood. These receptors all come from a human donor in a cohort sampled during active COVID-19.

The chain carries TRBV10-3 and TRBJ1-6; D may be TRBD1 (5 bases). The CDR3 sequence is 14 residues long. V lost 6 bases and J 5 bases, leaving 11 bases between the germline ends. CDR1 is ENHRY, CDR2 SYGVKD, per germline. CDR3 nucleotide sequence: TGTGCCATCAGCCCCAGGGAGGATAATTCACCCCTCCACTTT. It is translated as CAISPREDNSPLHF.

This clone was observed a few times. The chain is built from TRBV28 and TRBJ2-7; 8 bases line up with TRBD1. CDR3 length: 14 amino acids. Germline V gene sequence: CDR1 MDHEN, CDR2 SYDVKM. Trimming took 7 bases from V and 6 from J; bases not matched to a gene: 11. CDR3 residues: CASNRQGMVGEQYF. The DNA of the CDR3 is TGTGCCAGCAACCGACAGGGGATGGTTGGCGAGCAGTACTTC.

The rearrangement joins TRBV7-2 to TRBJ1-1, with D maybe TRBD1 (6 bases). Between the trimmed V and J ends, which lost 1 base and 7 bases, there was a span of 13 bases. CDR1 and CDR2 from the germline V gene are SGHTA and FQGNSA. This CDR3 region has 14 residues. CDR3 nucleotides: TGTGCCAGCAGCTTAGTGTCAGGGGCGGGTGAAGCTTTCTTT. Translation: CASSLVSGAGEAFF.

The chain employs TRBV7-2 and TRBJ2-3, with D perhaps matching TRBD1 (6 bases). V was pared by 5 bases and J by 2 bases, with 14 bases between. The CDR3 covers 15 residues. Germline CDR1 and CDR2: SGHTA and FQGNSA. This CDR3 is CASSLVRDNTDTQYF. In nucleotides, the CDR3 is TGTGCCAGCAGCCTCGTCCGGGACAACACAGATACGCAGTATTTT.

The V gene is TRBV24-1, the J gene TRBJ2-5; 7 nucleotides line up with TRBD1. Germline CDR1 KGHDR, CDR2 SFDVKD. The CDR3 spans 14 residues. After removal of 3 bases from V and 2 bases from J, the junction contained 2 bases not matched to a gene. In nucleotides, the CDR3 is TGTGCCACCAGTGATAGGGGACAGCAAGAGACCCAGTACTTC. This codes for CATSDRGQQETQYF.

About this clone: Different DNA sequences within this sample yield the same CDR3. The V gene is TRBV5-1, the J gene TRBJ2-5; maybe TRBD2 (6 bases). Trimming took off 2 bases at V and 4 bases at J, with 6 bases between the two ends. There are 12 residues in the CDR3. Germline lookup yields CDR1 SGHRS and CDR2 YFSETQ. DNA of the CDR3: TGCGCCAGCAGCTTTAGCGGAGAGACCCAGTACTTC. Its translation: CASSFSGETQYF.

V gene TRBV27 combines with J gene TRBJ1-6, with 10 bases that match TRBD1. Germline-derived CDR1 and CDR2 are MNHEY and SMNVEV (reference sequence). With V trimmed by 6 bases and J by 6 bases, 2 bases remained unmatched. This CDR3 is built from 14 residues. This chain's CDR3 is CASRGTGVNSPLHF. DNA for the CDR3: TGTGCCAGCAGAGGGACAGGGGTTAATTCACCCCTCCACTTT.

This CDR3 is CASNRRPGAKDTQYF. For the CDR3, the DNA is TGTGCCAGCAACAGACGGCCGGGAGCGAAAGATACGCAGTATTTT. The chain carries TRBV2 and TRBJ2-3, with D possibly TRBD2 on 6 matching bases. CDR3 length equals 15 residues. Germline values: CDR1 SNHLY, CDR2 FYNNEI. Trimming shortened V by 7 bases and J by 5 bases, and 19 bases separated the two germline ends. The full variable domain, its missing parts supplied by reference TRBV2 and TRBJ2-3, is EPEVTQTPSHQVTQMGQEVILRCVPISNHLYFYWYRQILGQKVEFLVSFYNNEISEKSEIFDDQFSVERPDGSNFTLKIRSTKLEDSAMYFCASNRRPGAKDTQYFGPGTRLTVL.

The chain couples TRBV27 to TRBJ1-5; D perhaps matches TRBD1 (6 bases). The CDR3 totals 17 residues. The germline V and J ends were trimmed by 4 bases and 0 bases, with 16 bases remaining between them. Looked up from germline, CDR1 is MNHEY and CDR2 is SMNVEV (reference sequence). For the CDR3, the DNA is TGTGCCAGCAGTTCTCTACAGGGACCTTATAGCAATCAGCCCCAGCATTTT. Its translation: CASSSLQGPYSNQPQHF.

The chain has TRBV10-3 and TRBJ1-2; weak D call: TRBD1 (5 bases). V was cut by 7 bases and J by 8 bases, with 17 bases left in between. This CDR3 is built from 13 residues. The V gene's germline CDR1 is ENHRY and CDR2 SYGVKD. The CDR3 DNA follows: TGTGCCATCACCTCCATTGGGGCAAGGGGCTACACCTTC. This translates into CAITSIGARGYTF.

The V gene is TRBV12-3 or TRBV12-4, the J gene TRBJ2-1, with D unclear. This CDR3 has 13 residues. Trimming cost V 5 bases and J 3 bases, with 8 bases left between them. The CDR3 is CASSPQNYNEQFF. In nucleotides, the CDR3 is TGTGCCAGCAGTCCGCAGAACTACAATGAGCAGTTCTTC.

CDR3 sequence: CAWSVGGRTEAFF. The CDR3, as DNA: TGTGCCTGGAGTGTCGGGGGGAGAACTGAAGCTTTCTTT. The rearrangement joins TRBV30 to TRBJ1-1; the D gene is possibly TRBD1 (5 bases). The length of the CDR3 is 13 residues. Trimming left V 0 bases short and J 5 bases short, with 10 bases between. Germline CDR1 reads GTSNPN; CDR2 reads SVGIG (reference sequence).

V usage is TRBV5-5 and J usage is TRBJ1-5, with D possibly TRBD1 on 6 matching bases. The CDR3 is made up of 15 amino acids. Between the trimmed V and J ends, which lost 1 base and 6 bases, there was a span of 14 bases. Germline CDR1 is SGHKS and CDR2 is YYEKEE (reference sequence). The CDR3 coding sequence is TGTGCCAGCAGCTTGAGTCAGGGGATGGGTCAGCCCCAGCATTTT. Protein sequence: CASSLSQGMGQPQHF.

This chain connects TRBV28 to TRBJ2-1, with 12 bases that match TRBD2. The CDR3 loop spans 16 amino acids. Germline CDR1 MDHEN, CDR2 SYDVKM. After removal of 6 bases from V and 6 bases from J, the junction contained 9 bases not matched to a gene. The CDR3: CASRTPSGGASNEQFF. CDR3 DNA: TGTGCCAGCAGAACTCCTAGCGGGGGGGCAAGCAATGAGCAGTTCTTC.

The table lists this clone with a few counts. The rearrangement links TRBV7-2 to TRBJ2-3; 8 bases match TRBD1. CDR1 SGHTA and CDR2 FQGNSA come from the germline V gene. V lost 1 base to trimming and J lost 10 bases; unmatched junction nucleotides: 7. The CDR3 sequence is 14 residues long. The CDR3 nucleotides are TGTGCCAGCAGCTTAGAGGGCAGGGGGCTCCCGCAGTATTTT. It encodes CASSLEGRGLPQYF.

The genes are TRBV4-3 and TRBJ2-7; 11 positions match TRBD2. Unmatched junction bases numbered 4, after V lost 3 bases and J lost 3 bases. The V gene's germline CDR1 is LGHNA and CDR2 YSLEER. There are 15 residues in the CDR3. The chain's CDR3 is CASSQGLAASYEQYF. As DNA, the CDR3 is TGCGCCAGCAGCCAGGGACTAGCGGCTAGCTACGAGCAGTACTTC.

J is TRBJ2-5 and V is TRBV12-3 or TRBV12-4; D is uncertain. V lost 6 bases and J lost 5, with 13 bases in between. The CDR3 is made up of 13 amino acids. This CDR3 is CASSPGWAETQYF. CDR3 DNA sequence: TGTGCCAGCAGCCCAGGATGGGCGGAGACCCAGTACTTC.

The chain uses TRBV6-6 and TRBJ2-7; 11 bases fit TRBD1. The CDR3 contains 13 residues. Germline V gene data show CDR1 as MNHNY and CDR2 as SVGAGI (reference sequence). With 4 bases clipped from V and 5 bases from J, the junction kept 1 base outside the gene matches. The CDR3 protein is CASSWDRGDEQYF. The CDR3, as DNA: TGTGCCAGCAGTTGGGACAGGGGGGACGAGCAGTACTTC.

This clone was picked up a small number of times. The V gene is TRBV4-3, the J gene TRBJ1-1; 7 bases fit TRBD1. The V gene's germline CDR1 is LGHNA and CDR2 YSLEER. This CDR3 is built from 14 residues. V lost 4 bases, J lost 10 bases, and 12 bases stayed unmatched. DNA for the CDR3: TGCGCCAGCAGCCCATCACAAACGACAGGGAGAGCTTTCTTT. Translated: CASSPSQTTGRAFF.

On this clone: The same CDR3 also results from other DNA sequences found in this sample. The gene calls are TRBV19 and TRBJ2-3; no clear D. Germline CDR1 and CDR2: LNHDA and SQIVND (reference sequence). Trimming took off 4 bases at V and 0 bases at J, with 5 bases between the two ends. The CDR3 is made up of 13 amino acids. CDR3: CASSRQSTDTQYF. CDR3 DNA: TGTGCCAGTAGTAGGCAGAGCACAGATACGCAGTATTTT. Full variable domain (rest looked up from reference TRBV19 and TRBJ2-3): DGGITQSPKYLFRKEGQNVTLSCEQNLNHDAMYWYRQDPGQGLRLIYYSQIVNDFQKGDIAEGYSVSREKKESFPLTVTSAQKNPTAFYLCASSRQSTDTQYFGPGTRLTVL.

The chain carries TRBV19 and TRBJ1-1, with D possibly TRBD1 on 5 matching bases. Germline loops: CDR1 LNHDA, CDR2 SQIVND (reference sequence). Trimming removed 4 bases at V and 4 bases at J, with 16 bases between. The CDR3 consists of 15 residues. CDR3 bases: TGTGCCAGTAGTAAGGACCAGGGAGGGTTCACTGAAGCTTTCTTT. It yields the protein CASSKDQGGFTEAFF.

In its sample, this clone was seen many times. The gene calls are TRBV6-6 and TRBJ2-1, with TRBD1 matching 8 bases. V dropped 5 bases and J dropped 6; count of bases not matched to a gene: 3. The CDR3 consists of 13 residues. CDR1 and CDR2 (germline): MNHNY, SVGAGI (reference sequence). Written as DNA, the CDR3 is TGTGCCAGCAGTACCGGGACAGGCAATGAGCAGTTCTTC. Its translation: CASSTGTGNEQFF.

This chain's CDR3 is CASSYGRLSNEQFF. DNA of the CDR3: TGTGCCAGCAGTTACGGTCGACTGTCTAACGAGCAGTTCTTC. This chain links TRBV6-5 with TRBJ2-1; D remains ambiguous. Germline V lookup: CDR1 MNHEY, CDR2 SVGAGI. The CDR3 totals 14 residues. Trimming left V 2 bases short and J 10 bases short, with 15 bases between.

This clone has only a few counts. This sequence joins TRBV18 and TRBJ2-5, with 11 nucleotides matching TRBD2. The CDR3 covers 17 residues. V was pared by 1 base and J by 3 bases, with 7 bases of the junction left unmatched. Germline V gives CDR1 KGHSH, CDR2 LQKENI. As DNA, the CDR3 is TGTGCCAGCTCACCACTTTCCACTAGCGGGGGCAAAGAGACCCAGTACTTC. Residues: CASSPLSTSGGKETQYF.

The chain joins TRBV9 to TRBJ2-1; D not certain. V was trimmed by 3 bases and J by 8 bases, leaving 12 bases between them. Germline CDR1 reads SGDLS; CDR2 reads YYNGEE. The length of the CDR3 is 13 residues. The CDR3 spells CASSAVLGYEQFF. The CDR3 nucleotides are TGTGCCAGCAGCGCCGTTCTTGGCTATGAGCAGTTCTTC.

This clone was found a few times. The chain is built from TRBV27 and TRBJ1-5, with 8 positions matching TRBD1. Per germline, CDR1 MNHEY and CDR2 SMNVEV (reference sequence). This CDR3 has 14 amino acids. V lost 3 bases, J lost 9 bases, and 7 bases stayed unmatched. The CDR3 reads CASSFRTGYGPQHF. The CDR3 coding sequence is TGTGCCAGCAGTTTCCGGACAGGGTATGGGCCCCAGCATTTT.

The CDR3: CASSFTDRGGTEAFF. CDR3 DNA sequence: TGTGCCAGCAGCTTTACTGACAGGGGAGGGACTGAAGCTTTCTTT. This rearrangement joins TRBV5-4 to TRBJ1-1; the match to TRBD1 covers 8 bases. The junction had 8 bases not matched to a gene; V was cut back by 2 bases and J by 5 bases. The CDR3 has 15 amino acids. Germline CDR1 is SGHNT and CDR2 is YYREEE (reference sequence).

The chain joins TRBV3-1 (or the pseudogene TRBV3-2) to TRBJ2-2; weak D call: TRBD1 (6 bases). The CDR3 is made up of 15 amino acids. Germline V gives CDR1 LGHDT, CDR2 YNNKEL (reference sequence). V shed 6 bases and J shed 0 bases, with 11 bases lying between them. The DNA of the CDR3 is TGTGCCAGCAGACCCGGGACAACGAACACCGGGGAGCTGTTTTTT. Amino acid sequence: CASRPGTTNTGELFF.

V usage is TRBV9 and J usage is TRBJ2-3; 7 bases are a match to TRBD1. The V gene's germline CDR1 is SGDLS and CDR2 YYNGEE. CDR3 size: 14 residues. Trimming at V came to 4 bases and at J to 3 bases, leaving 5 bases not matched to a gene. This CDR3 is CASSPWDRTDTQYF. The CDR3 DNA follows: TGTGCCAGCAGCCCGTGGGACAGAACAGATACGCAGTATTTT. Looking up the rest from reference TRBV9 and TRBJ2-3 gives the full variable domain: DSGVTQTPKHLITATGQRVTLRCSPRSGDLSVYWYQQSLDQGLQFLIQYYNGEERAKGNILERFSAQQFPDLHSELNLSSLELGDSALYFCASSPWDRTDTQYFGPGTRLTVL.